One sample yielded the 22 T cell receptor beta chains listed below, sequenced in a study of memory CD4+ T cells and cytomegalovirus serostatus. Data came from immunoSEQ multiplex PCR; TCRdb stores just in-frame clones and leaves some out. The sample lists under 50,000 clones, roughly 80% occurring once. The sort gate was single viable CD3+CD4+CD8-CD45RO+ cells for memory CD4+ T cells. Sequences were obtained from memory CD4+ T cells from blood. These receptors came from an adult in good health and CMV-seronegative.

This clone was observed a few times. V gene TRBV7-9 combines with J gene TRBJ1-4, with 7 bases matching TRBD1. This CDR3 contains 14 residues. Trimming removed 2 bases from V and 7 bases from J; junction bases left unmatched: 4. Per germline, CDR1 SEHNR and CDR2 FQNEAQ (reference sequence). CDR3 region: CASSLLQGVEKLFF. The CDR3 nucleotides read TGTGCCAGCAGCTTACTGCAGGGGGTTGAAAAACTGTTTTTT.

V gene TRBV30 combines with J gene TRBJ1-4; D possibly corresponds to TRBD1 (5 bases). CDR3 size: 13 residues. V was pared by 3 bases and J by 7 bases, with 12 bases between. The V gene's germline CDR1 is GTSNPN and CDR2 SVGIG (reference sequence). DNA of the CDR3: TGTGCCTGGAGAGGGACGGCGGGTGAAAAACTGTTTTTT. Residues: CAWRGTAGEKLFF.

DNA of the CDR3: TGTGCCACCAACAGGGACAGACGGATCGGGGAGCTGTTTTTT. This codes for CATNRDRRIGELFF. This chain links TRBV15 with TRBJ2-2; TRBD1 aligns across 7 bases. Trimming at V came to 7 bases and at J to 7 bases, leaving 9 bases not matched to a gene. The CDR3 consists of 14 residues. CDR1 is LNHNV and CDR2 is YYDKDF in the germline V gene (reference sequence).

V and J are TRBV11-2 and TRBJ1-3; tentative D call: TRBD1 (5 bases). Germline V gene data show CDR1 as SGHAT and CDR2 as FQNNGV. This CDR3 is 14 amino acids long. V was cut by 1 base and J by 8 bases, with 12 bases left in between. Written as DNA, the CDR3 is TGTGCCAGCAGCTTAGGGGGGTTATTGGACACCATATATTTT. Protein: CASSLGGLLDTIYF.

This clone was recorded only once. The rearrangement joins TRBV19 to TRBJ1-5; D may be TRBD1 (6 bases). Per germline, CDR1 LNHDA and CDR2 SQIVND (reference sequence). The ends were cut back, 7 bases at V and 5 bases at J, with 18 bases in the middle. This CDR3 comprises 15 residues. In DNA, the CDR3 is TGTGCCAGTACACAGGGAACCCGAACGCATCAGCCCCAGCATTTT. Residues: CASTQGTRTHQPQHF.

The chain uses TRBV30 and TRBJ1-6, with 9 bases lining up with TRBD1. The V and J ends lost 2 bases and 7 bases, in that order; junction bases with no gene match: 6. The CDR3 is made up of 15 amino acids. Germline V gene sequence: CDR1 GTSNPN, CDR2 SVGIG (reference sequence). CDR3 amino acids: CAWSRGQGGNSPLHF. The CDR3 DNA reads TGTGCCTGGAGTAGGGGACAGGGAGGCAATTCACCCCTCCACTTT.

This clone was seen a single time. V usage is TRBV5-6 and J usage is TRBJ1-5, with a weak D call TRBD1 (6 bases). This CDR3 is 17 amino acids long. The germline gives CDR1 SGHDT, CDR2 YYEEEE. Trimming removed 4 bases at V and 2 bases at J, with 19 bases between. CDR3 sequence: CASSLMFRGSGNQPQHF. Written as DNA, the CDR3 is TGTGCCAGCAGCCTGATGTTCAGGGGATCGGGCAATCAGCCCCAGCATTTT.

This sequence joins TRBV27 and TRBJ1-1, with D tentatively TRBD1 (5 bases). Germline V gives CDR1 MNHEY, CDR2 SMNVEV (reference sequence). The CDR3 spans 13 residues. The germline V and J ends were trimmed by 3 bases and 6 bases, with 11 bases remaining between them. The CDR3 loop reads CASSFSWDAEAFF. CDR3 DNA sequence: TGTGCCAGCAGTTTCTCCTGGGACGCTGAAGCTTTCTTT.

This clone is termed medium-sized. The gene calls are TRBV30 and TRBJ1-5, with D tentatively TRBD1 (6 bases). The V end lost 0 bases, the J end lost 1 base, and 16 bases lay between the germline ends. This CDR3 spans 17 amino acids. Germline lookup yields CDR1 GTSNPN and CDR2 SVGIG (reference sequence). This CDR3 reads CAWSVPMGGRSNQPQHF. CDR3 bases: TGTGCCTGGAGTGTACCCATGGGGGGCAGAAGCAATCAGCCCCAGCATTTT.

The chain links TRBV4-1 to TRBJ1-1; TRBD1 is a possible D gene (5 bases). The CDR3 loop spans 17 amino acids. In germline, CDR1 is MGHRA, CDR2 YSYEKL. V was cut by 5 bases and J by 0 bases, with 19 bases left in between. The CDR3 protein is CASSLYYRGTLNTEAFF. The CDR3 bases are TGCGCCAGCAGCTTATATTATCGGGGGACGTTGAACACTGAAGCTTTCTTT.

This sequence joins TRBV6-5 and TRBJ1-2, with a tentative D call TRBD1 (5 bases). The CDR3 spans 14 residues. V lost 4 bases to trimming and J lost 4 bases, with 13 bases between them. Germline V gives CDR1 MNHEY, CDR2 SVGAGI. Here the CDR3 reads CASSFGKGTYGYTF. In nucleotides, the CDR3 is TGTGCCAGCAGTTTTGGCAAGGGGACCTATGGCTACACCTTC.

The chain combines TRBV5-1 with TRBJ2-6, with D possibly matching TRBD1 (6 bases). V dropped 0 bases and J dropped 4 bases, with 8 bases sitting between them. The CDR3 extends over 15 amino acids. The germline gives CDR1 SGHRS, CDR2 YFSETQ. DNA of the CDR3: TGCGCCAGCAGCTTGGGGGGGCCCGGGGCCAACGTCCTGACTTTC. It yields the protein CASSLGGPGANVLTF.

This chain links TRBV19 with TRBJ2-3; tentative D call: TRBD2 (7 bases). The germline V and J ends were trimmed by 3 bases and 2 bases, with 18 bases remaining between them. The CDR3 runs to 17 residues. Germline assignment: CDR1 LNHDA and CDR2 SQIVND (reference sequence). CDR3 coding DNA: TGTGCCAGTAGTATGGAGGGGGGGCGGGTTTCCACAGATACGCAGTATTTT. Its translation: CASSMEGGRVSTDTQYF.

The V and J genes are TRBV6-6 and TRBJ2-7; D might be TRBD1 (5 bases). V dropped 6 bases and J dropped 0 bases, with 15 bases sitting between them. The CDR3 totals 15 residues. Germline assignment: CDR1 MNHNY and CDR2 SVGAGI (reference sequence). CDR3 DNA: TGTGCCAGCAGGCCGGACATCCTTCCCTCCTACGAGCAGTACTTC. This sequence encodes CASRPDILPSYEQYF.

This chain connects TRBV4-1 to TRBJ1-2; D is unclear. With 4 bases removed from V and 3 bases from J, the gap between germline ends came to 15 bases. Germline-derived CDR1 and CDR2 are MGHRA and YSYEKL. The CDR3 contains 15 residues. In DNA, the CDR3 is TGCGCCAGCAGCCGAAAACCGACGGTGGACTATGGCTACACCTTC. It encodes CASSRKPTVDYGYTF.

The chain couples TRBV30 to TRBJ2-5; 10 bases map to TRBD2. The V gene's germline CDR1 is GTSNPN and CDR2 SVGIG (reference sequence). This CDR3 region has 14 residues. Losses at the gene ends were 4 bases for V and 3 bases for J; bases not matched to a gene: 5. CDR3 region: CAWKVLAGEETQYF. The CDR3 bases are TGTGCCTGGAAGGTTCTAGCGGGGGAAGAGACCCAGTACTTC. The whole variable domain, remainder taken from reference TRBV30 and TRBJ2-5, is SQTIHQWPATLVQPVGSPLSLECTVEGTSNPNLYWYRQAAGRGLQLLFYSVGIGQISSEVPQNLSASRPQDRQFILSSKKLLLSDSGFYLCAWKVLAGEETQYFGPGTRLLVL.

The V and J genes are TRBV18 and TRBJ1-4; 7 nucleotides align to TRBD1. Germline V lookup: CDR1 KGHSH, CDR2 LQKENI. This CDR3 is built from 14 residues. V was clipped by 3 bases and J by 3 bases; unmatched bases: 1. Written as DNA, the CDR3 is TGTGCCAGCTCACCGACAGGGTCTAATGAAAAACTGTTTTTT. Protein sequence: CASSPTGSNEKLFF.

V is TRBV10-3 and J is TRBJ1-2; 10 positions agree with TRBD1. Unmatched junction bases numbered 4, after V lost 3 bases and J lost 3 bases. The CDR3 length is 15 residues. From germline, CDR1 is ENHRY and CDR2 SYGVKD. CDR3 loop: CAISDKTGGYYGYTF. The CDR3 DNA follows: TGTGCCATCAGTGACAAGACAGGGGGCTACTATGGCTACACCTTC.

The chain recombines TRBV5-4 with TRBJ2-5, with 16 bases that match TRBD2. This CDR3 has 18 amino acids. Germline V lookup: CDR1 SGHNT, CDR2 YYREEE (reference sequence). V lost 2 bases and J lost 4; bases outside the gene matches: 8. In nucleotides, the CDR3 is TGTGCCAGCAGCTTCCGAGGGACTAGCGGGGGGGCAATAGAGACCCAGTACTTC. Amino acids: CASSFRGTSGGAIETQYF.

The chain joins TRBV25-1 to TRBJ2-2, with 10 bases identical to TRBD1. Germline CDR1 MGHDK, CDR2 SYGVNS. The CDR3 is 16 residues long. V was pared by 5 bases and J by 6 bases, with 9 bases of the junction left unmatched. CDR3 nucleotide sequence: TGTGCCAGCAGTCGACAAAAGGGACAGGGGCCCGGGGAGCTGTTTTTT. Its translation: CASSRQKGQGPGELFF.

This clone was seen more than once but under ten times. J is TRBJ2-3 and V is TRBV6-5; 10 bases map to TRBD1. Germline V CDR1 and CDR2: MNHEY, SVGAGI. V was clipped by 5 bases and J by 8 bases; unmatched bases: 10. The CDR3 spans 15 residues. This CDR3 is CASSARTGGDGTQYF. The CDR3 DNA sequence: TGTGCCAGCAGTGCAAGGACAGGGGGAGATGGTACGCAGTATTTT.

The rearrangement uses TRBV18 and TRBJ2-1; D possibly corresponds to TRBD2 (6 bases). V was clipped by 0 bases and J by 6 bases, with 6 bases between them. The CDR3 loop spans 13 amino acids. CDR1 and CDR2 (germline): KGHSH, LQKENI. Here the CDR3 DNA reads TGTGCCAGCTCACCACCGGGACTCAATGAGCAGTTCTTC. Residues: CASSPPGLNEQFF.